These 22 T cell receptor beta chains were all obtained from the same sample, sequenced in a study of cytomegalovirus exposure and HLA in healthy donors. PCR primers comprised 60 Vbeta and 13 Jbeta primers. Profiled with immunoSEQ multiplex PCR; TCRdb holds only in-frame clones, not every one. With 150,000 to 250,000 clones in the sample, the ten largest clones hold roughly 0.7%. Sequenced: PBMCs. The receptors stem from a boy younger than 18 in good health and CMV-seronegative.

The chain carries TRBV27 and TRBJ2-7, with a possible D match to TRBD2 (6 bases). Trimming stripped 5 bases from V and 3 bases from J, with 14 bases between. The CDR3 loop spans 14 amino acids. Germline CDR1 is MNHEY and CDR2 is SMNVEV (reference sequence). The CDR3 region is CASSMGRGFYEQYF. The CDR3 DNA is TGTGCCAGCAGTATGGGACGGGGGTTCTACGAGCAGTACTTC.

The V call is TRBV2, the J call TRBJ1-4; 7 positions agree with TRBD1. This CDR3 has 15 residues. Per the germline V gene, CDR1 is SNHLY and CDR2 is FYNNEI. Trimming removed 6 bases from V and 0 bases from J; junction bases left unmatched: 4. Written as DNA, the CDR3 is TGTGCCAGCAGCATAACAGGGGCAACTAATGAAAAACTGTTTTTT. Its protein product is CASSITGATNEKLFF.

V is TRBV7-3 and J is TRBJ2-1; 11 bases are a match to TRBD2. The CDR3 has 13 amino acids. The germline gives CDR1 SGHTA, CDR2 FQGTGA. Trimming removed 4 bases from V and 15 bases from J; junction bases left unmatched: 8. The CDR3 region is CASSYLSGGAWFF. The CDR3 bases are TGTGCCAGCAGCTATCTTAGCGGGGGGGCGTGGTTCTTC.

The CDR3 DNA sequence: TGCGCCAGCAGCTTGCCGGACAATGAGCAGTTCTTC. Its protein product is CASSLPDNEQFF. The V call is TRBV5-1, the J call TRBJ2-1; D gene ambiguous. The V gene lost 1 base and the J gene lost 5 bases, with 4 bases spanning the gap. CDR3 length: 12 amino acids. The germline gives CDR1 SGHRS, CDR2 YFSETQ.

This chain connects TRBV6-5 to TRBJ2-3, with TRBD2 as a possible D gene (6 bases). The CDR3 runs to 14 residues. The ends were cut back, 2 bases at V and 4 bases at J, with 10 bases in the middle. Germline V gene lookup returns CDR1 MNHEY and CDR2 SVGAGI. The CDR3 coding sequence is TGTGCCAGCAGTTACAGGGGACTTTCAGATACGCAGTATTTT. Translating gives CASSYRGLSDTQYF.

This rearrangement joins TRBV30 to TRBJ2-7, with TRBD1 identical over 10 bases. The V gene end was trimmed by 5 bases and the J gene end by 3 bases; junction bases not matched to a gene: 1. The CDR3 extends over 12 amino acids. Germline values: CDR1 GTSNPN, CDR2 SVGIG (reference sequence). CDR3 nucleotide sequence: TGTGCCTGGGGACAGGGGGTCTACGAGCAGTACTTC. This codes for CAWGQGVYEQYF.

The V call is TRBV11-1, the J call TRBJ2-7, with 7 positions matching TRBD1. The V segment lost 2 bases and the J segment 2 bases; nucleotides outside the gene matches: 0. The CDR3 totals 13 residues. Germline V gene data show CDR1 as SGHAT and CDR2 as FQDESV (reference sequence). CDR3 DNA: TGTGCCAGCAGCTTAAGGGGGCCCTACGAGCAGTACTTC. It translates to CASSLRGPYEQYF. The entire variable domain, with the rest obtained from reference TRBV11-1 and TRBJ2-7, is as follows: EAEVAQSPRYKITEKSQAVAFWCDPISGHATLYWYRQILGQGPELLVQFQDESVVDDSQLPKDRFSAERLKGVDSTLKIQPAELGDSAMYLCASSLRGPYEQYFGPGTRLTVT.

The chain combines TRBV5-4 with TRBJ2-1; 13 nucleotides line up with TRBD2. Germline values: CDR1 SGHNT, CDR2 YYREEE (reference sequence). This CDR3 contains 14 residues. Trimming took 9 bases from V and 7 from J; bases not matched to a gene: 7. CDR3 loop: CATSLAGGLNEQFF. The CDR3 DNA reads TGTGCCACCTCACTAGCGGGGGGGCTTAATGAGCAGTTCTTC.

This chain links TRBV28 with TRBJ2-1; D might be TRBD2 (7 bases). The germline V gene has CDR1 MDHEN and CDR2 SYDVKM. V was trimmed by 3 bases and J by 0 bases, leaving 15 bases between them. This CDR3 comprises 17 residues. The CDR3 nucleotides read TGTGCCAGCAGTTTGGCGGCGGGGGCCCTCTCCTACAATGAGCAGTTCTTC. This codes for CASSLAAGALSYNEQFF. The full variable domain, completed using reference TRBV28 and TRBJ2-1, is DVKVTQSSRYLVKRTGEKVFLECVQDMDHENMFWYRQDPGLGLRLIYFSYDVKMKEKGDIPEGYSVSREKKERFSLILESASTNQTSMYLCASSLAAGALSYNEQFFGPGTRLTVL.

CDR3 sequence (DNA): TGTGCCAGCTCACCGGATAGACAGTTTAAAGCTTTCTTT. It yields the protein CASSPDRQFKAFF. This sequence joins TRBV18 and TRBJ1-1; the D gene is possibly TRBD1 (5 bases). V was cut by 3 bases and J by 9 bases, with 14 bases left in between. Germline V CDR1 and CDR2: KGHSH, LQKENI. CDR3 length equals 13 residues. The whole variable domain, remainder taken from reference TRBV18 and TRBJ1-1, is NAGVMQNPRHLVRRRGQEARLRCSPMKGHSHVYWYRQLPEEGLKFMVYLQKENIIDESGMPKERFSAEFPKEGPSILRIQQVVRGDSAAYFCASSPDRQFKAFFGQGTRLTVV.

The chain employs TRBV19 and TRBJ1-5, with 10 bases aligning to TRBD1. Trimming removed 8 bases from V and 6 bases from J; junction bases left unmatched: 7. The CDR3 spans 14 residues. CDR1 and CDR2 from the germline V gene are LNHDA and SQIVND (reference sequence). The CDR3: CASLKGTGAQPQHF. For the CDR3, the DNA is TGTGCCAGTCTAAAAGGGACAGGGGCTCAGCCCCAGCATTTT.

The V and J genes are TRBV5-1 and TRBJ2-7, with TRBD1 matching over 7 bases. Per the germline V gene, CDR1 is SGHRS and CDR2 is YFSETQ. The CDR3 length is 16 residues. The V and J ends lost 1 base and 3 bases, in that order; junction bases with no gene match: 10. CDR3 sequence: CASSLSGQERRYEQYF. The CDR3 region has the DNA TGCGCCAGCAGCTTGAGTGGACAGGAACGGCGCTACGAGCAGTACTTC.

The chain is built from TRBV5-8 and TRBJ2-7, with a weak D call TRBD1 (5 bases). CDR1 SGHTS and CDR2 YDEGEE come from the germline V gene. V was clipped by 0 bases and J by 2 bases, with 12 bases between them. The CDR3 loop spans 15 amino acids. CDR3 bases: TGTGCCAGCAGCTTGGGGGGCGACGATACCTACGAGCAGTACTTC. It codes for CASSLGGDDTYEQYF.

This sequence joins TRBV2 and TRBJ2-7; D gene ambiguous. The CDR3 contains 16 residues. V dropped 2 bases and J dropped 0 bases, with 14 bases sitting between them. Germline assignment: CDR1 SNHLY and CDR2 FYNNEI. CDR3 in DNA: TGTGCCAGCAGTGAAAGTATTCCCCCGGGCTCCTACGAGCAGTACTTC. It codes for CASSESIPPGSYEQYF.

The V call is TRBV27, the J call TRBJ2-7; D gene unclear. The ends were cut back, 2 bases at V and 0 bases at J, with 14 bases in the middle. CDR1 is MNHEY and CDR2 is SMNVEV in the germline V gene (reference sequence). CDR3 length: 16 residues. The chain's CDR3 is CASSLMYVYRSYEQYF. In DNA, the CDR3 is TGTGCCAGCAGTTTAATGTACGTCTACCGCTCCTACGAGCAGTACTTC.

The CDR3 DNA is TGTGCCAGTAGTCGACAGGGGGCGAACATTCAGTACTTC. Its translation: CASSRQGANIQYF. This chain joins TRBV19 and TRBJ2-4; TRBD1 matches 10 bases. J gave up 7 bases and V 5 bases, and 2 bases lay outside the gene matches. The germline V gene has CDR1 LNHDA and CDR2 SQIVND (reference sequence). The CDR3 consists of 13 residues.

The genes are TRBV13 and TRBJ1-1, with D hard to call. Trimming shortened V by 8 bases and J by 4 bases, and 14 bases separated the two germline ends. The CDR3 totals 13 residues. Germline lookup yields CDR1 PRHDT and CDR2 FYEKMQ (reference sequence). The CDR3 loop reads CASLGPEATEAFF. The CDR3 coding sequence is TGTGCCAGCTTAGGCCCAGAGGCCACTGAAGCTTTCTTT.

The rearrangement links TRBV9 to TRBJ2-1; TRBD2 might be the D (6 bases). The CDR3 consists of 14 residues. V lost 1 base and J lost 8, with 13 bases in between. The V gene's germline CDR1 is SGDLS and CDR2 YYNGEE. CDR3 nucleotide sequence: TGTGCCAGCAGCGTATCACCAGCGGGTTATGAGCAGTTCTTC. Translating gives CASSVSPAGYEQFF. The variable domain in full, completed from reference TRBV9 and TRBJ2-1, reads DSGVTQTPKHLITATGQRVTLRCSPRSGDLSVYWYQQSLDQGLQFLIQYYNGEERAKGNILERFSAQQFPDLHSELNLSSLELGDSALYFCASSVSPAGYEQFFGPGTRLTVL.

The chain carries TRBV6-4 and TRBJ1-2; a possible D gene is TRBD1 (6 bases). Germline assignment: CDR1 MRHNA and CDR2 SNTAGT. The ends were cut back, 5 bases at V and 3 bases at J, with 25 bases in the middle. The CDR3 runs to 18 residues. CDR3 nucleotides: TGTGCCAGCAGTTCGCCAGGCGGGGGGCGAACCCTCTACTATGGCTACACCTTC. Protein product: CASSSPGGGRTLYYGYTF.

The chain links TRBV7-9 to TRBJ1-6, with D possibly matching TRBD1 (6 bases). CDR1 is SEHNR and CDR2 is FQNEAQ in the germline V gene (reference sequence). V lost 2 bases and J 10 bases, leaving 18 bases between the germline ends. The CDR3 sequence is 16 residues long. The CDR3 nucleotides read TGTGCCAGCAGCTTAAGTGGTCACCGGACAGAATCACCCCTCCACTTT. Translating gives CASSLSGHRTESPLHF.

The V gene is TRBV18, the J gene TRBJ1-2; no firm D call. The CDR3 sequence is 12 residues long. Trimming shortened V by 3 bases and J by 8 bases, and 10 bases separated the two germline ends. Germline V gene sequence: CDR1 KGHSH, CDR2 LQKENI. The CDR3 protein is CASSPKGGGYTF. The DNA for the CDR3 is TGTGCCAGCTCACCTAAAGGAGGAGGCTACACCTTC.

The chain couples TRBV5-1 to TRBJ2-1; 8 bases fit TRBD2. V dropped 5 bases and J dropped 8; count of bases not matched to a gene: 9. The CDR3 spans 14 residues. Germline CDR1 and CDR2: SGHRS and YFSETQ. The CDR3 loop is CASSSGGAGYEQFF. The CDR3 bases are TGCGCCAGCAGTTCCGGGGGGGCCGGGTATGAGCAGTTCTTC.